Presented here are 19 T cell receptor beta chains from one specimen sequenced in a study of blood T cell repertoires in COVID-19. Measured with immunoSEQ multiplex PCR; TCRdb has only the in-frame clones, and not every one. The sample holds a few hundred thousand clones; approximately 85% are singletons and the top ten take around 1.8%. Sequencing was performed on PBMCs or T cells enriched from blood (not recorded which). The origin of the receptors is a woman aged 50 to 60 who had recovered from COVID-19.

The rearrangement links TRBV14 to TRBJ2-2, with 9 bases matching TRBD2. The CDR3 covers 18 residues. Germline CDR1 reads SGHDN; CDR2 reads FVKESK. The junction had 9 bases not matched to a gene; V was cut back by 3 bases and J by 1 base. CDR3 residues: CASSHLRGSGGNTGELFF. DNA for the CDR3: TGTGCCAGCAGCCATCTCCGAGGTAGCGGGGGGAACACCGGGGAGCTGTTTTTT.

The chain carries TRBV27 and TRBJ1-2; D perhaps matches TRBD1 (6 bases). This CDR3 has 13 amino acids. Germline V gene lookup returns CDR1 MNHEY and CDR2 SMNVEV (reference sequence). Trimming left V 7 bases short and J 6 bases short, with 15 bases between. The CDR3 sequence: CASKTQGIDGYTF. The CDR3 DNA sequence: TGTGCCAGCAAGACCCAGGGGATTGATGGCTACACCTTC.

The V gene is TRBV19, the J gene TRBJ1-2; D ambiguous. The CDR3 consists of 14 residues. Germline-derived CDR1 and CDR2 are LNHDA and SQIVND (reference sequence). V was shortened by 1 base and J by 2 bases, with 8 bases between the two germline ends. CDR3 region: CASSIVNLNYGYTF. The CDR3 region has the DNA TGTGCCAGTAGTATAGTCAACTTGAACTATGGCTACACCTTC.

The chain links TRBV27 to TRBJ2-2; TRBD2 matches 7 bases. The germline V gene encodes CDR1 MNHEY and CDR2 SMNVEV (reference sequence). The CDR3 is made up of 16 amino acids. J was trimmed by 2 bases and V by 5 bases; bases with no gene match: 8. CDR3 nucleotide sequence: TGTGCCAGCAGTCGTGGGGGGAGGGTCAACACCGGGGAGCTGTTTTTT. Amino acid sequence: CASSRGGRVNTGELFF.

The chain is built from TRBV3-1 (or the pseudogene TRBV3-2) and TRBJ1-5; 7 bases match TRBD1. Germline CDR1 is LGHDT and CDR2 is YNNKEL (reference sequence). This CDR3 contains 14 residues. V lost 3 bases to trimming and J lost 7 bases; unmatched junction nucleotides: 6. The CDR3 loop reads CASSHTGDKQPQHF. The CDR3 DNA reads as TGTGCCAGCAGCCACACAGGGGATAAGCAGCCCCAGCATTTT.

This sequence joins TRBV5-6 and TRBJ1-2, with D perhaps matching TRBD1 (5 bases). Between the trimmed V and J ends, which lost 0 bases and 4 bases, there was a span of 10 bases. Germline V gene lookup returns CDR1 SGHDT and CDR2 YYEEEE. The CDR3 spans 14 residues. The CDR3 loop reads CASSLDRSSYGYTF. In DNA form, the CDR3 reads TGTGCCAGCAGCTTGGACAGGTCCTCCTATGGCTACACCTTC.

The chain is built from TRBV7-3 and TRBJ1-1; TRBD1 matches at 8 bases. CDR1 SGHTA and CDR2 FQGTGA come from the germline V gene. The CDR3 totals 14 residues. With 0 bases clipped from V and 6 bases from J, the junction kept 3 bases outside the gene matches. CDR3 sequence reads: CASSLTGTGSEAFF. The CDR3 nucleotides are TGTGCCAGCAGCTTAACGGGGACAGGTTCTGAAGCTTTCTTT.

This rearrangement joins TRBV5-1 to TRBJ2-3, with D unresolved. The CDR3 consists of 14 residues. Trimming shortened V by 4 bases and J by 1 base, and 10 bases separated the two germline ends. Germline V CDR1 and CDR2: SGHRS, YFSETQ. CDR3 bases: TGCGCCAGCAGCCCGGCGGTCGGCACAGATACGCAGTATTTT. Protein: CASSPAVGTDTQYF. The whole variable domain, remainder taken from reference TRBV5-1 and TRBJ2-3, is KAGVTQTPRYLIKTRGQQVTLSCSPISGHRSVSWYQQTPGQGLQFLFEYFSETQRNKGNFPGRFSGRQFSNSRSEMNVSTLELGDSALYLCASSPAVGTDTQYFGPGTRLTVL.

J is TRBJ1-5 and V is TRBV7-6; a possible D gene is TRBD1 (5 bases). The CDR3 sequence is 16 residues long. Trimming removed 5 bases at V and 2 bases at J, with 16 bases between. Per the germline V gene, CDR1 is SGHVS and CDR2 is FNYEAQ. Written as DNA, the CDR3 is TGTGCCAGCAGCCTATGCAGGGTATCCGGCAATCAGCCCCAGCATTTT. It translates to CASSLCRVSGNQPQHF.

This sequence joins TRBV7-2 and TRBJ1-2; perhaps TRBD1 as D (6 bases). V shed 5 bases and J shed 6 bases, with 16 bases lying between them. The CDR3 covers 14 residues. Germline-derived CDR1 and CDR2 are SGHTA and FQGNSA. CDR3 coding DNA: TGTGCCAGCAGCCCACAGGGACGGGCTGATGGCTACACCTTC. Translation: CASSPQGRADGYTF.

The V and J genes are TRBV28 and TRBJ1-1, with TRBD1 matching 8 bases. Germline CDR1 reads MDHEN; CDR2 reads SYDVKM. J was trimmed by 5 bases and V by 5 bases; bases with no gene match: 4. The CDR3 has 13 residues. The CDR3 DNA follows: TGTGCCAGCAGTAACGGACAGGGAACTGAAGCTTTCTTT. This encodes CASSNGQGTEAFF.

J is TRBJ2-7 and V is TRBV3-1 (or the pseudogene TRBV3-2); 7 nucleotides match TRBD1. This CDR3 spans 17 amino acids. The junction had 12 bases not matched to a gene; V was cut back by 3 bases and J by 1 base. Germline CDR1 LGHDT, CDR2 YNNKEL (reference sequence). Here the CDR3 reads CASSHLGDRAFSYEQYF. The CDR3 DNA sequence: TGTGCCAGCAGCCATCTTGGTGACAGGGCCTTTTCCTACGAGCAGTACTTC.

V is TRBV6-2 or TRBV6-3 and J is TRBJ2-7; 12 positions agree with TRBD2. The CDR3 covers 16 residues. Germline V gene lookup returns CDR1 MNHEY and CDR2 SVGEGT. The V segment lost 5 bases and the J segment 2 bases; nucleotides outside the gene matches: 7. The CDR3 region is CASSGPRLAGAYEQYF. CDR3 sequence (DNA): TGTGCCAGCAGTGGACCACGACTAGCGGGAGCCTACGAGCAGTACTTC.

This clone was seen only once. The chain combines TRBV18 with TRBJ1-4; 7 bases align to TRBD1. Trimming cost V 2 bases and J 8 bases; bases outside gene matches: 5. The CDR3 extends over 14 amino acids. Germline lookup yields CDR1 KGHSH and CDR2 LQKENI. The CDR3 sequence: CASSPEGAGEKLFF. Written as DNA, the CDR3 is TGTGCCAGCTCACCAGAGGGGGCGGGAGAAAAACTGTTTTTT.

This sequence joins TRBV7-9 and TRBJ2-7, with 7 bases that match TRBD2. The CDR3 extends over 14 amino acids. The germline V gene has CDR1 SEHNR and CDR2 FQNEAQ (reference sequence). V lost 6 bases to trimming and J lost 3 bases; unmatched junction nucleotides: 8. This chain's CDR3 is CASSPGGSHYEQYF. The DNA of the CDR3 is TGTGCCAGCAGTCCGGGCGGGAGCCACTACGAGCAGTACTTC.

Here the CDR3 reads CASGLVLGGKGYEQYF. In DNA, the CDR3 is TGTGCTAGTGGTTTGGTACTAGGTGGGAAGGGCTACGAGCAGTACTTC. The rearrangement uses TRBV12-5 and TRBJ2-7; TRBD2 might be the D (5 bases). The CDR3 consists of 16 residues. The germline V and J ends were trimmed by 0 bases and 3 bases, with 15 bases remaining between them. CDR1 LGHNT and CDR2 FRNRAP come from the germline V gene.

The gene calls are TRBV6-5 and TRBJ1-4; no clear D gene. The CDR3 totals 12 residues. Germline loops: CDR1 MNHEY, CDR2 SVGAGI. Trimming took 6 bases from V and 0 from J, leaving 2 bases between them. CDR3: CASSSTNEKLFF. The CDR3 bases are TGTGCCAGCAGCTCAACTAATGAAAAACTGTTTTTT.

The rearrangement joins TRBV5-4 to TRBJ2-3; 10 nucleotides agree with TRBD1. The germline V gene has CDR1 SGHNT and CDR2 YYREEE (reference sequence). This CDR3 has 13 residues. Trimming took 4 bases from V and 5 from J; bases not matched to a gene: 1. The CDR3 protein is CASSGQGEDTQYF. The CDR3 coding sequence is TGTGCCAGCAGCGGACAGGGGGAAGATACGCAGTATTTT.

The chain links TRBV5-4 to TRBJ2-1; 8 bases map to TRBD1. CDR3 length: 18 amino acids. Losses at the gene ends were 0 bases for V and 3 bases for J; bases not matched to a gene: 11. Germline CDR1 SGHNT, CDR2 YYREEE (reference sequence). The CDR3, as DNA: TGTGCCAGCAGCTTGGGGACAGGGAACAATCGAATCTACAATGAGCAGTTCTTC. It translates to CASSLGTGNNRIYNEQFF.